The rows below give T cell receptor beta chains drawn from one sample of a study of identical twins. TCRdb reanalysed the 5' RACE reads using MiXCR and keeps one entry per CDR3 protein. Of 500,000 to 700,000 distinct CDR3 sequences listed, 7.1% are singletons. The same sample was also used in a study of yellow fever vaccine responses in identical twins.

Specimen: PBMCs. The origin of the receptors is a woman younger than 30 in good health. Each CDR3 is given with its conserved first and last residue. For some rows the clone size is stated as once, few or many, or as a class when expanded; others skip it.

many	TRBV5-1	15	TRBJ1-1	CASSLERTGNTEAFF
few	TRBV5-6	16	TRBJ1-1	CASSLEGDPSGREAFF
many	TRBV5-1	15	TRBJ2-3	CASSLSSGLTDTQYF
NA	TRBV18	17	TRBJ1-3	CASSPGVTGSSGNTIYF
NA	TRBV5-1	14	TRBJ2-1	CASSQDRVLGEQFF
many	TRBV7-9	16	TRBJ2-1	CASSLAVSGDYNEQFF
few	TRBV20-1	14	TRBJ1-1	CSATAPFGSTEAFF
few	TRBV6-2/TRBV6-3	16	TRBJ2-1	CASSYPSGGAVNEQFF
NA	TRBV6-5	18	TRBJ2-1	CASSYSRVLAGGHNEQFF
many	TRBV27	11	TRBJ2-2	CASSLYGELFF
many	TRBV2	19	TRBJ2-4	CASRNPGTGASGVRNIQYF
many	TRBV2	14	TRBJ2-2	CASSVGTNTGELFF
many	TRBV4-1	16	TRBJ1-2	CASSQEGDRGSYGYTF
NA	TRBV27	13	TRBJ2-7	CASSLAGASEQYF
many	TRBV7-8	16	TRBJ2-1	CASSPRTGGTYNEQFF
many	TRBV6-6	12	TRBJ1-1	CASSYVGSEAFF
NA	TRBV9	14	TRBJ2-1	CASSVRSSYNEQFF
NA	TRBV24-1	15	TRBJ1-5	CATCTSRDPNQPQHF
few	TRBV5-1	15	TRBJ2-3	CASTLLAENTDTQYF
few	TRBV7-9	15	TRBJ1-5	CASSSQGASNQPQHF
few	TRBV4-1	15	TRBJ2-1	CASSPRGGERNEQFF
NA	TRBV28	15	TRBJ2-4	CAIGTAFTAKNIQYF